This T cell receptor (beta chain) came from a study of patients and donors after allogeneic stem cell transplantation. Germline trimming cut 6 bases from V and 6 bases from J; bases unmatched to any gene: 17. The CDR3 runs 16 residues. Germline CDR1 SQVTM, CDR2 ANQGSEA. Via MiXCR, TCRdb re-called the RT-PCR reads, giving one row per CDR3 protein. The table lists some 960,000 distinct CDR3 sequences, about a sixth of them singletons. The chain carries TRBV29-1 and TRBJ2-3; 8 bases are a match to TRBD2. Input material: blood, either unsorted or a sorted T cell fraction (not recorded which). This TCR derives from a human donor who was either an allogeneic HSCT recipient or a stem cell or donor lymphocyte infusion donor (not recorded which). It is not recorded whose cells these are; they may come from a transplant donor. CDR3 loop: CSVERSTSGWWDTQYF. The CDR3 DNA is TGCAGCGTGGAGAGATCTACTAGCGGTTGGTGGGATACGCAGTATTTT.